The 31 T cell receptor beta chains listed next were all sequenced from one sample in a study of cytomegalovirus exposure and HLA in healthy donors. Amplification used 60 Vbeta primers and 13 Jbeta primers. The protocol was immunoSEQ multiplex PCR, while the TCRdb copy is restricted to in-frame clones and leaves out a portion. The sample lists roughly 100,000 clones; roughly three quarters were seen once. The sample comprised PBMCs. The receptors were sampled from a man between 45 and 60 years old in good health and CMV-seropositive.

V is TRBV5-6 and J is TRBJ2-5, with D hard to call. CDR1 is SGHDT and CDR2 is YYEEEE in the germline V gene. V was pared by 3 bases and J by 5 bases, with 26 bases between. The CDR3 spans 18 residues. The CDR3 nucleotides read TGTGCCAGCAGCTCCCTCTCGGAGCAGCACCTTAAGAAGGAGACCCAGTACTTC. The encoded protein is CASSSLSEQHLKKETQYF.

The chain links TRBV19 to TRBJ1-5; the match to TRBD1 covers 9 bases. The CDR3 length is 14 residues. The ends lost 4 bases at V and 6 bases at J; junction bases unmatched: 4. CDR1 and CDR2 from the germline V gene are LNHDA and SQIVND (reference sequence). CDR3 protein: CASSTTGGGQPQHF. The DNA for the CDR3 is TGTGCCAGTAGTACAACAGGGGGCGGTCAGCCCCAGCATTTT.

The chain is built from TRBV29-1 and TRBJ2-7; the D gene is possibly TRBD1 (5 bases). V was clipped by 5 bases and J by 3 bases, with 8 bases between them. Germline V gene sequence: CDR1 SQVTM, CDR2 ANQGSEA. The CDR3 runs 11 residues. In nucleotides, the CDR3 is TGCAGCGTTCAACAGGACTACGAGCAGTACTTC. Encoded protein: CSVQQDYEQYF.

The chain is built from TRBV19 and TRBJ2-1, with a weak D call TRBD1 (5 bases). The germline gives CDR1 LNHDA, CDR2 SQIVND (reference sequence). V was shortened by 8 bases and J by 4 bases, with 9 bases between the two germline ends. This CDR3 comprises 12 residues. The CDR3 protein is CASGRQYNEQFF. Here the CDR3 DNA reads TGTGCCAGTGGACGACAGTACAATGAGCAGTTCTTC.

The chain uses TRBV27 and TRBJ1-1, with a tentative D call TRBD1 (6 bases). Germline values: CDR1 MNHEY, CDR2 SMNVEV (reference sequence). The CDR3 covers 17 residues. V was clipped by 3 bases and J by 0 bases, with 17 bases between them. The CDR3 nucleotides read TGTGCCAGCAGTTTTGACCCGAGGGGGAGATTGAACACTGAAGCTTTCTTT. This translates into CASSFDPRGRLNTEAFF.

The rearrangement uses TRBV7-3 and TRBJ2-7; 7 positions match TRBD2. In germline, CDR1 is SGHTA, CDR2 FQGTGA. V lost 5 bases and J lost 7; bases outside the gene matches: 8. CDR3 length: 13 residues. The CDR3 coding sequence is TGTGCCAGCAGCCCCGATTGGACTAGTGAGCAGTACTTC. This codes for CASSPDWTSEQYF.

The chain combines TRBV5-1 with TRBJ2-1; 7 bases are shared with TRBD1. This CDR3 region has 14 residues. Germline CDR1 and CDR2: SGHRS and YFSETQ. V dropped 0 bases and J dropped 3; count of bases not matched to a gene: 0. The CDR3 DNA reads TGCGCCAGCAGCTTGGGACAGGGCTACAATGAGCAGTTCTTC. The encoded protein is CASSLGQGYNEQFF.

The V and J genes are TRBV7-2 and TRBJ2-3, with 9 positions matching TRBD1. With V trimmed by 5 bases and J by 4 bases, 7 bases remained unmatched. Per germline, CDR1 SGHTA and CDR2 FQGNSA. The CDR3 has 15 residues. The CDR3 region is CASSPWTGEADTQYF. The CDR3 DNA follows: TGTGCCAGCAGCCCCTGGACAGGGGAGGCAGATACGCAGTATTTT.

This chain joins TRBV9 and TRBJ2-7; 7 bases are shared with TRBD2. Trimming cost V 3 bases and J 3 bases; bases outside gene matches: 9. Germline assignment: CDR1 SGDLS and CDR2 YYNGEE. CDR3 length: 15 residues. The CDR3 DNA reads as TGTGCCAGCAGCGCCGGACTAGGCCGTTACTACGAGCAGTACTTC. Translating it yields CASSAGLGRYYEQYF.

J is TRBJ2-7 and V is TRBV20-1, with D tentatively TRBD2 (5 bases). CDR1 is DFQATT and CDR2 is SNEGSKA in the germline V gene (reference sequence). This CDR3 is 11 amino acids long. Trimming stripped 5 bases from V and 9 bases from J, with 14 bases between. The chain's CDR3 is CSAGRGPGQYF. The CDR3, as DNA: TGCAGTGCTGGAAGAGGGCCTGGGCAGTACTTC.

This clone was recorded a few times. The chain combines TRBV19 with TRBJ2-1, with D maybe TRBD2 (6 bases). The CDR3 covers 14 residues. V lost 6 bases to trimming and J lost 6 bases, with 15 bases between them. CDR1 is LNHDA, CDR2 SQIVND, per germline (reference sequence). The CDR3, as DNA: TGTGCCAGTAGGTTGACTAGTATCCTCAATGAGCAGTTCTTC. Protein: CASRLTSILNEQFF.

This sequence joins TRBV29-1 and TRBJ1-5; D possibly corresponds to TRBD1 (5 bases). Germline CDR1 reads SQVTM; CDR2 reads ANQGSEA. V was cut by 6 bases and J by 3 bases, with 18 bases left in between. The CDR3 loop spans 15 amino acids. The CDR3 region is CSVQTSGGHNQPQHF. The CDR3 DNA follows: TGCAGCGTCCAAACGTCAGGCGGACACAATCAGCCCCAGCATTTT. The entire variable domain, with the rest obtained from reference TRBV29-1 and TRBJ1-5, is as follows: SAVISQKPSRDICQRGTSLTIQCQVDSQVTMMFWYRQQPGQSLTLIATANQGSEATYESGFVIDKFPISRPNLTFSTLTVSNMSPEDSSIYLCSVQTSGGHNQPQHFGDGTRLSIL.

The chain links TRBV11-2 to TRBJ2-7; TRBD1 matches 9 bases. V lost 5 bases, J lost 4 bases, and 9 bases stayed unmatched. Germline loops: CDR1 SGHAT, CDR2 FQNNGV. The CDR3 loop spans 15 amino acids. CDR3 sequence reads: CASSARDREEYEQYF. CDR3 nucleotides: TGTGCCAGCAGCGCCCGGGACAGGGAGGAATACGAGCAGTACTTC.

This chain connects TRBV6-5 to TRBJ2-7; 8 bases are a match to TRBD1. CDR1 MNHEY and CDR2 SVGAGI come from the germline V gene. Trimming cost V 6 bases and J 2 bases; bases outside gene matches: 9. CDR3 length: 15 amino acids. The CDR3 here is CASSPRQGHAYEQYF. As DNA, the CDR3 is TGTGCCAGCAGCCCCCGACAGGGGCATGCCTACGAGCAGTACTTC.

The gene calls are TRBV27 and TRBJ2-2; TRBD1 agrees at 10 bases. There are 17 residues in the CDR3. After removal of 1 base from V and 3 bases from J, the junction contained 5 bases not matched to a gene. Germline V gives CDR1 MNHEY, CDR2 SMNVEV (reference sequence). As DNA, the CDR3 is TGTGCCAGCAGTTTATGGGGACAGGGGTTGGACACCGGGGAGCTGTTTTTT. As protein: CASSLWGQGLDTGELFF.

The chain joins TRBV2 to TRBJ2-3; D uncertain. The V gene lost 3 bases and the J gene lost 5 bases, with 3 bases spanning the gap. Germline values: CDR1 SNHLY, CDR2 FYNNEI. This CDR3 has 11 residues. The CDR3 nucleotides are TGTGCCAGCAGTGACAGAGATACGCAGTATTTT. This translates into CASSDRDTQYF.

This chain uses TRBV7-2 with TRBJ2-5, with 8 nucleotides matching TRBD1. J lost 5 bases, V lost 5 bases, and 10 bases had no gene match. The CDR3 has 15 residues. Germline CDR1 SGHTA, CDR2 FQGNSA. The CDR3 protein is CASSAQTGELETQYF. CDR3 DNA sequence: TGTGCCAGCAGCGCTCAGACAGGGGAATTGGAGACCCAGTACTTC.

The gene calls are TRBV10-3 and TRBJ2-1; 11 bases are a match to TRBD2. The CDR3 totals 13 residues. CDR1 and CDR2 (germline): ENHRY, SYGVKD. J gave up 4 bases and V 9 bases, and 2 bases lay outside the gene matches. The CDR3 spells CAIGLAGYNEQFF. The CDR3 region has the DNA TGTGCCATAGGACTAGCGGGTTACAATGAGCAGTTCTTC.

The chain's CDR3 is CAWTGPGLLIDTQYF. CDR3 sequence (DNA): TGTGCCTGGACAGGCCCGGGACTTCTAATAGATACGCAGTATTTT. The chain couples TRBV30 to TRBJ2-3; TRBD2 is a possible D gene (6 bases). Trimming left V 4 bases short and J 5 bases short, with 19 bases between. The CDR3 has 15 residues. The germline CDR1 and CDR2 sequences are GTSNPN and SVGIG (reference sequence).

The chain is built from TRBV5-1 and TRBJ2-3, with D tentatively TRBD1 (5 bases). V lost 7 bases to trimming and J lost 4 bases, with 16 bases between them. Germline values: CDR1 SGHRS, CDR2 YFSETQ. This CDR3 spans 14 amino acids. The CDR3: CASSLWGRSDTQYF. In nucleotides, the CDR3 is TGCGCCAGCTCCCTGTGGGGCCGGTCAGATACGCAGTATTTT.

The chain links TRBV5-4 to TRBJ2-2; 8 bases are a match to TRBD1. V shed 6 bases and J 5 bases; nucleotides not matched to a gene: 3. The CDR3 is made up of 13 amino acids. Per germline, CDR1 SGHNT and CDR2 YYREEE (reference sequence). DNA for the CDR3: TGTGCCAGCAACAGGGGGGTTACCGGGGAGCTGTTTTTT. Residues: CASNRGVTGELFF.

This chain uses TRBV7-9 with TRBJ2-5; TRBD2 might be the D (6 bases). The germline CDR1 and CDR2 sequences are SEHNR and FQNEAQ (reference sequence). Trimming pared 2 bases from V and 5 bases from J, leaving 12 bases between. This CDR3 is 14 amino acids long. The CDR3 here is CASSLRGGGETQYF. CDR3 in DNA: TGTGCCAGCAGCTTAAGGGGAGGTGGGGAGACCCAGTACTTC.

The table lists this clone with a count of one. This chain connects TRBV4-1 to TRBJ2-7; D possibly corresponds to TRBD2 (6 bases). This CDR3 is 15 amino acids long. Per germline, CDR1 MGHRA and CDR2 YSYEKL. V gave up 5 bases and J gave up 2 bases, with 16 bases separating them. The CDR3 here is CASSYTGDSAYEQYF. CDR3 DNA sequence: TGCGCCAGCAGCTACACCGGGGACTCCGCCTACGAGCAGTACTTC.

The J gene is TRBJ2-3, the V gene TRBV11-3; D possibly corresponds to TRBD1 (6 bases). The CDR3 extends over 13 amino acids. The ends were cut back, 4 bases at V and 3 bases at J, with 8 bases in the middle. Per germline, CDR1 SGHNT and CDR2 YENEEA. As DNA, the CDR3 is TGTGCCAGCAGCTCACAGGGAACAGATACGCAGTATTTT. Its protein product is CASSSQGTDTQYF.

The chain joins TRBV5-4 to TRBJ2-4; D is possibly TRBD2 (7 bases). The CDR3 totals 16 residues. Germline-derived CDR1 and CDR2 are SGHNT and YYREEE (reference sequence). V was shortened by 0 bases and J by 3 bases, with 13 bases between the two germline ends. CDR3 loop: CASSLAGGWGKNIQYF. In DNA form, the CDR3 reads TGTGCCAGCAGCTTGGCGGGGGGCTGGGGCAAAAACATTCAGTACTTC.

This chain links TRBV29-1 with TRBJ2-1; TRBD2 might be the D (6 bases). CDR1 SQVTM and CDR2 ANQGSEA come from the germline V gene. Trimming pared 3 bases from V and 8 bases from J, leaving 17 bases between. The CDR3 has 14 residues. The CDR3 region has the DNA TGCAGCGTTGATTTTCCTTACGGGAGTTATGAGCAGTTCTTC. Its translation: CSVDFPYGSYEQFF.

The V and J genes are TRBV30 and TRBJ2-1, with a possible D match to TRBD2 (6 bases). The CDR3 runs 14 residues. With 2 bases removed from V and 3 bases from J, the gap between germline ends came to 11 bases. CDR1 GTSNPN and CDR2 SVGIG come from the germline V gene (reference sequence). The CDR3 reads CAWSRGINYNEQFF. As DNA, the CDR3 is TGTGCCTGGAGTCGGGGGATTAACTACAATGAGCAGTTCTTC. The full variable domain, with the rest looked up from reference TRBV30 and TRBJ2-1, is SQTIHQWPATLVQPVGSPLSLECTVEGTSNPNLYWYRQAAGRGLQLLFYSVGIGQISSEVPQNLSASRPQDRQFILSSKKLLLSDSGFYLCAWSRGINYNEQFFGPGTRLTVL.

J is TRBJ2-7 and V is TRBV5-1; D is possibly TRBD1 (7 bases). Per germline, CDR1 SGHRS and CDR2 YFSETQ. The CDR3 contains 15 residues. V was shortened by 0 bases and J by 0 bases, with 10 bases between the two germline ends. The CDR3 loop is CASSLGQGGSYEQYF. CDR3 in DNA: TGCGCCAGCAGCTTGGGACAGGGAGGCTCCTACGAGCAGTACTTC.

This clone occurred a few times. The chain uses TRBV4-2 and TRBJ2-1; 7 bases agree with TRBD2. The CDR3 consists of 15 residues. The junction had 4 bases not matched to a gene; V was cut back by 0 bases and J by 5 bases. CDR1 is LGHNA and CDR2 is YNFKEQ in the germline V gene. This chain's CDR3 is CASSQEREGHNEQFF. The CDR3 bases are TGTGCCAGCAGCCAAGAGAGGGAGGGCCACAATGAGCAGTTCTTC.

In DNA form, the CDR3 reads TGTGCCAGCAGTTTAGGCGGGAGACCCTCGGGAGAGACCCAGTACTTC. Its protein product is CASSLGGRPSGETQYF. The V gene is TRBV28, the J gene TRBJ2-5; TRBD2 aligns across 7 bases. This CDR3 has 16 amino acids. Germline values: CDR1 MDHEN, CDR2 SYDVKM. V lost 2 bases, J lost 4 bases, and 10 bases stayed unmatched.

This sequence joins TRBV19 and TRBJ2-1, with TRBD2 identical over 9 bases. The CDR3 is made up of 18 amino acids. Germline CDR1 and CDR2: LNHDA and SQIVND (reference sequence). V trimming: 3 bases; J trimming: 5 bases; junction bases outside the gene matches: 14. CDR3 sequence (DNA): TGTGCCAGTAGTATGAGAACGGCGGCGGGAGGGCCAAACAATGAGCAGTTCTTC. Protein sequence: CASSMRTAAGGPNNEQFF.